Sequencing of this T cell receptor (beta chain) was carried out in a study of CD8 T cells in Susac syndrome. Study-level background: Sequencing included Susac syndrome patients, six of them with active disease and fewer than 10 in remission.

An input of roughly 0.5 to 1 ug of RNA was subjected to reverse transcription using random hexamers. An immunoSEQ multiplex PCR generated amplified TCR beta CDR3 products spanning 54 Vbeta and 13 Jbeta. TCRdb independently ran MiXCR on the immunoSEQ multiplex PCR reads; one entry per CDR3 protein. This table has some 130,000 distinct CDR3 sequences, about 95% appearing once. Germline V gives CDR1 SEHNR, CDR2 FQNEAQ (reference sequence). Trimming cost V 2 bases and J 1 base, with 8 bases left between them. CDR3 length equals 15 residues. Bulk CD8+ and CD4+ cells came from magnetic negative isolation; CD8+ TEMRA by FACS.

The specimen sequenced was CD8+ T cells from PBMCs. V usage is TRBV7-9 and J usage is TRBJ1-4, with no clear D. The receptor was derived from a human donor with Susac syndrome. CDR3 in DNA: TGTGCCAGCAGCTTATTGAGGGTAACTAATGAAAAACTGTTTTTT. This sequence encodes CASSLLRVTNEKLFF.